These 10 T cell receptor beta chains share one sample of origin, sequenced in a study of shared clonotypes between healthy human individuals. Profiling relied on immunoSEQ multiplex PCR, and the TCRdb table lists in-frame clones only, not all of them. The sample shows about 530,000 clones, roughly 79% of them seen only once. Sequencing input: PBMCs. These receptors came from a woman aged 40 to 55 in good health. Some clones in this sample may be carry-over from other donors' samples.

The rearrangement uses TRBV18 and TRBJ2-2; D is undetermined. The V gene's germline CDR1 is KGHSH and CDR2 LQKENI. The CDR3 length is 15 residues. V lost 3 bases and J lost 6, with 14 bases in between. CDR3 region: CASSPLTEVSGELFF. The CDR3 DNA reads TGTGCCAGCTCACCTCTAACCGAGGTTTCCGGGGAGCTGTTTTTT.

The CDR3 DNA reads TGTGCCAGCATCCCCCGGGGGAGCGGGTTTGCCTACGAGCAGTACTTC. It yields the protein CASIPRGSGFAYEQYF. The chain links TRBV27 to TRBJ2-7; perhaps TRBD2 as D (6 bases). CDR3 size: 16 residues. The V gene lost 7 bases and the J gene lost 2 bases, with 21 bases spanning the gap. CDR1 MNHEY and CDR2 SMNVEV come from the germline V gene (reference sequence).

The chain carries TRBV5-4 and TRBJ1-1; D uncertain. The CDR3 loop spans 15 amino acids. The germline V gene encodes CDR1 SGHNT and CDR2 YYREEE (reference sequence). V lost 5 bases and J lost 0, with 14 bases in between. The CDR3 region is CASRPSPEVNTEAFF. The CDR3 DNA reads TGTGCCAGCAGACCCTCCCCCGAGGTGAACACTGAAGCTTTCTTT.

The J gene is TRBJ2-2, the V gene TRBV7-8; 7 bases align to TRBD2. The germline gives CDR1 SGHVS, CDR2 FQNEAQ. V dropped 2 bases and J dropped 4; count of bases not matched to a gene: 1. This CDR3 has 14 residues. The CDR3 here is CASSLPGGTGELFF. CDR3 DNA sequence: TGTGCCAGCAGCTTACCGGGGGGCACCGGGGAGCTGTTTTTT.

V gene TRBV9 combines with J gene TRBJ2-5; TRBD2 matches 12 bases. Trimming took 3 bases from V and 4 from J; bases not matched to a gene: 4. The CDR3 extends over 15 amino acids. Looked up from germline, CDR1 is SGDLS and CDR2 is YYNGEE. The CDR3 loop is CASSASGRATETQYF. The DNA of the CDR3 is TGTGCCAGCAGCGCTAGCGGGAGGGCCACAGAGACCCAGTACTTC.

The V call is TRBV6-4, the J call TRBJ1-5; the D is unclear. Germline loops: CDR1 MRHNA, CDR2 SNTAGT. Trimming took 0 bases from V and 4 from J, leaving 16 bases between them. The CDR3 spans 17 residues. The CDR3 spells CASSDSEEKTGNQPQHF. In DNA form, the CDR3 reads TGTGCCAGCAGTGACTCCGAAGAAAAAACGGGGAATCAGCCCCAGCATTTT.

The rearrangement uses TRBV5-1 and TRBJ1-4, with 9 bases fitting TRBD1. CDR3 length: 15 amino acids. V lost 4 bases, J lost 7 bases, and 8 bases stayed unmatched. Per the germline V gene, CDR1 is SGHRS and CDR2 is YFSETQ. CDR3 sequence: CASSPGDRVFEKLFF. In nucleotides, the CDR3 is TGCGCCAGCAGCCCTGGGGACAGGGTTTTTGAAAAACTGTTTTTT.

The chain combines TRBV29-1 with TRBJ2-1; D uncertain. Trimming took 1 base from V and 7 from J, leaving 14 bases between them. The length of the CDR3 is 14 residues. From germline, CDR1 is SQVTM and CDR2 ANQGSEA. CDR3 in amino acids: CSVEVGKVGNEQFF. As DNA, the CDR3 is TGCAGCGTTGAAGTAGGGAAGGTAGGGAATGAGCAGTTCTTC.

Here the CDR3 DNA reads TGCGCCAGCAGCCGGGGGACTCGAGGGACCCAGTACTTC. This codes for CASSRGTRGTQYF. This chain links TRBV4-1 with TRBJ2-5; maybe TRBD2 (6 bases). The CDR3 spans 13 residues. Germline loops: CDR1 MGHRA, CDR2 YSYEKL. Trimming took 4 bases from V and 7 from J, leaving 13 bases between them.

The gene calls are TRBV30 and TRBJ1-5; TRBD1 might be the D (5 bases). With 2 bases removed from V and 6 bases from J, the gap between germline ends came to 17 bases. Germline loops: CDR1 GTSNPN, CDR2 SVGIG (reference sequence). CDR3 length: 15 residues. The chain's CDR3 is CAWSPTRGGTQPQHF. CDR3 nucleotide sequence: TGTGCCTGGAGTCCCACCCGGGGGGGGACTCAGCCCCAGCATTTT.